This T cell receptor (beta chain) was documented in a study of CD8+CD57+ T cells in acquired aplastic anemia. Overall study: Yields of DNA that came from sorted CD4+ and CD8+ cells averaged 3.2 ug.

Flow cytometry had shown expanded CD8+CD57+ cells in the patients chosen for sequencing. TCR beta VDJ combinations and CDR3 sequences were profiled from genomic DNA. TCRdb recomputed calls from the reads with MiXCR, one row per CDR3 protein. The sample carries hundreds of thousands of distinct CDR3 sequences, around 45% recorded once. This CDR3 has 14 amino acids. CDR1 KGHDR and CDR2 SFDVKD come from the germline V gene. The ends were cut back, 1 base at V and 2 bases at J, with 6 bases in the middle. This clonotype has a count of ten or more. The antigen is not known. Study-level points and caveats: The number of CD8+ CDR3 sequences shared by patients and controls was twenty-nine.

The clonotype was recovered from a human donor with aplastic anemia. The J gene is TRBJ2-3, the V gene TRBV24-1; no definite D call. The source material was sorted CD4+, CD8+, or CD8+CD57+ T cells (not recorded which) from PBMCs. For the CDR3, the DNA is TGTGCCACCAGTGATTTCGGCTCCACAGATACGCAGTATTTT. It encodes CATSDFGSTDTQYF.